These T cell receptor beta chains were read from a single sample in a study of blood T cell repertoires in COVID-19. Clones were sequenced by immunoSEQ multiplex PCR, and TCRdb holds only the in-frame ones, with some missing. The data hold roughly 140,000 clones, with about 85% observed a single time. What was sequenced was peripheral blood. All receptors derive from a woman in her 40s with active or convalescent COVID-19. The CDR3 runs from the conserved cysteine through the conserved F or W. D genes are given only for firm matches. The size entry is marked missing in some rows and otherwise reads once, few, many or a size class.

J gene: TRBJ1-5
V gene: TRBV18
clone size: NA
D gene: NA
CDR3 DNA: TGTGCCAGCAAGAGAGAGGAGCAACAGCCCCAGCATTTT
CDR3 protein: CASKREEQQPQHF

J gene: TRBJ2-7
V gene: TRBV28
clone size: NA
D gene: NA
CDR3 DNA: TGTGCCAGCAGTTCTTCCGTGGACAGAGAAAGATACGAGCAGTACTTC
CDR3 protein: CASSSSVDRERYEQYF

J gene: TRBJ1-5
V gene: TRBV18
clone size: NA
D gene: TRBD1
CDR3 DNA: TGTGCCAGCTCACCTCAGGGGGCGAGCAATCAGCCCCAGCATTTT
CDR3 protein: CASSPQGASNQPQHF

J gene: TRBJ1-2
V gene: TRBV5-1
clone size: NA
D gene: TRBD1
CDR3 DNA: TGCGCCAGCAGCTTGGCCAGAACAGGGGGCGCGGGTGGCTACACCTTC
CDR3 protein: CASSLARTGGAGGYTF

J gene: TRBJ1-2
V gene: TRBV27
clone size: NA
D gene: NA
CDR3 DNA: TGTGCCAGCAGTTTATCGCCAGTCCCCTATGGCTACACCTTC
CDR3 protein: CASSLSPVPYGYTF

J gene: TRBJ1-5
V gene: TRBV5-8
clone size: NA
D gene: NA
CDR3 DNA: TGTGCCAGCAGCTTGTGGACAGAGGGCAATCAGCCCCAGCATTTT
CDR3 protein: CASSLWTEGNQPQHF

J gene: TRBJ1-1
V gene: TRBV29-1
clone size: NA
D gene: TRBD1
CDR3 DNA: TGCAGCGTTAGGGACAGGGAGTTTAGCACTGAAGCTTTCTTT
CDR3 protein: CSVRDREFSTEAFF

J gene: TRBJ2-7
V gene: TRBV30
clone size: NA
D gene: NA
CDR3 DNA: TGTGCCTGGAGTGCCGGGGGTGCCTACGAGCAGTACTTC
CDR3 protein: CAWSAGGAYEQYF

J gene: TRBJ1-2
V gene: TRBV5-6
clone size: few
D gene: NA
CDR3 DNA: TGTGCCAGCAGCTCTCAGGGGCGGCGGAACTATGGCTACACCTTC
CDR3 protein: CASSSQGRRNYGYTF

J gene: TRBJ1-4
V gene: TRBV7-9
clone size: NA
D gene: NA
CDR3 DNA: TGTGCCAGCAGCCTAATGGGTAGGGGCTGGAAACTGTTTTTT
CDR3 protein: CASSLMGRGWKLFF

J gene: TRBJ2-5
V gene: TRBV10-3
clone size: NA
D gene: TRBD2
CDR3 DNA: TGTGCCATCAGTGGGACTAGCGGGCTCGGGACCCAGTACTTC
CDR3 protein: CAISGTSGLGTQYF

J gene: TRBJ2-7
V gene: TRBV7-2
clone size: NA
D gene: NA
CDR3 DNA: TGTGCCAGCAGCCTAGGGGCCGGGGTCTACGAGCAGTACTTC
CDR3 protein: CASSLGAGVYEQYF

J gene: TRBJ1-2
V gene: TRBV2
clone size: NA
D gene: TRBD1
CDR3 DNA: TGTGCCAGCAGGGACAGGGGCGCGCGGGGCTACACCTTC
CDR3 protein: CASRDRGARGYTF

J gene: TRBJ2-1
V gene: TRBV30
clone size: NA
D gene: NA
CDR3 DNA: TGTGCCTACCAAGGAGCGGCCGCCAATGAGCAGTTCTTC
CDR3 protein: CAYQGAAANEQFF

J gene: TRBJ1-5
V gene: TRBV6-1
clone size: NA
D gene: NA
CDR3 DNA: TGTGCCAGCAGTGAACAGGTTAGCAATCAGCCCCAGCATTTT
CDR3 protein: CASSEQVSNQPQHF

J gene: TRBJ2-7
V gene: TRBV7-2
clone size: NA
D gene: TRBD2
CDR3 DNA: TGTGCCAGCAGCTTAGTCGCAATAGGACTAGCCCGCTCCTACGAGCAGTACTTC
CDR3 protein: CASSLVAIGLARSYEQYF

J gene: TRBJ1-4
V gene: TRBV6-5
clone size: NA
D gene: NA
CDR3 DNA: TGTGCCAGCAGCCCCTCCTGGGGAGCGGGAAAACTGTTTTTT
CDR3 protein: CASSPSWGAGKLFF

J gene: TRBJ1-6
V gene: TRBV24-1
clone size: few
D gene: NA
CDR3 DNA: TGTGCCCGCCACGGGGGTAATTCACCCCTCCACTTT
CDR3 protein: CARHGGNSPLHF

J gene: TRBJ1-3
V gene: TRBV2
clone size: NA
D gene: NA
CDR3 DNA: TGTGCCAGCAGTCCACGGGCCGGGGTTGGAAACACCATATATTTT
CDR3 protein: CASSPRAGVGNTIYF

J gene: TRBJ2-5
V gene: TRBV2
clone size: NA
D gene: TRBD1
CDR3 DNA: TGTGCCAGCATGGGGACAGTACAAGAGACCCAGTACTTC
CDR3 protein: CASMGTVQETQYF

J gene: TRBJ1-6
V gene: TRBV7-9
clone size: once
D gene: TRBD1
CDR3 DNA: TGTGCCAGCAGCCCTCGGCAGGGGGGTTCACCCCTCCACTTT
CDR3 protein: CASSPRQGGSPLHF

J gene: TRBJ1-5
V gene: TRBV5-1
clone size: NA
D gene: TRBD1
CDR3 DNA: TGCGCCAGCAGCCCGACAGGGAAGGAGCCCCAGCATTTT
CDR3 protein: CASSPTGKEPQHF

J gene: TRBJ2-1
V gene: TRBV28
clone size: NA
D gene: TRBD1
CDR3 DNA: TGTGCCAGCAGCGAGCCCGGGACAGGGAGGCGTCGCGAGCAGTTCTTC
CDR3 protein: CASSEPGTGRRREQFF

J gene: TRBJ1-6
V gene: TRBV28
clone size: NA
D gene: NA
CDR3 DNA: TGTGCCAGCAGGGGGCGTCACTCCTATAATTCACCCCTCCACTTT
CDR3 protein: CASRGRHSYNSPLHF

J gene: TRBJ2-1
V gene: TRBV7-9
clone size: NA
D gene: TRBD2
CDR3 DNA: TGTGCCAGCAGCGAGCGGGGCAGCTCCTACAATGAGCAGTTCTTC
CDR3 protein: CASSERGSSYNEQFF

J gene: TRBJ1-4
V gene: TRBV5-1
clone size: NA
D gene: NA
CDR3 DNA: TGCGCCAGCAGCTCGGGGTCAACTAATGAAAAACTGTTTTTT
CDR3 protein: CASSSGSTNEKLFF

J gene: TRBJ1-3
V gene: TRBV5-1
clone size: once
D gene: TRBD1
CDR3 DNA: TGCGCCAGCAGCTCCGGGGGACAGACTGGAAACACCATATATTTT
CDR3 protein: CASSSGGQTGNTIYF

J gene: TRBJ2-7
V gene: TRBV5-4
clone size: NA
D gene: TRBD1
CDR3 DNA: TGTGCCAGCAACCGGGACAGGGTTACCTACGAGCAGTACTTC
CDR3 protein: CASNRDRVTYEQYF

J gene: TRBJ2-2
V gene: TRBV7-9
clone size: NA
D gene: NA
CDR3 DNA: TGTGCCAGCAGCTCTTATACAGGGCTTTCCGACACTCGGGAGCTGTTTTTT
CDR3 protein: CASSSYTGLSDTRELFF

J gene: TRBJ2-2
V gene: TRBV6-5
clone size: once
D gene: NA
CDR3 DNA: TGTGCCAGCTCGGTTGGGGGGGCCAACACCGGGGAGCTGTTTTTT
CDR3 protein: CASSVGGANTGELFF

J gene: TRBJ1-2
V gene: TRBV3-1/TRBV3-2
clone size: NA
D gene: TRBD1
CDR3 DNA: TGTGCCAGCAGACGAGTAGGGACAGGGGTTGGTGGCTACACCTTC
CDR3 protein: CASRRVGTGVGGYTF

J gene: TRBJ1-5
V gene: TRBV30
clone size: once
D gene: NA
CDR3 DNA: TGTGCCTGGAGTTCAGGGGGCAATCAGCCCCAGCATTTT
CDR3 protein: CAWSSGGNQPQHF

J gene: TRBJ2-2
V gene: TRBV11-3
clone size: NA
D gene: NA
CDR3 DNA: TGTGCCAGCAGCACAGGAGGGTATGGTGGATACGCCACGACCGGGGAGCTGTTTTTT
CDR3 protein: CASSTGGYGGYATTGELFF

J gene: TRBJ1-3
V gene: TRBV3-1/TRBV3-2
clone size: NA
D gene: NA
CDR3 DNA: TGTGCCAGCTGCAACAGCCTCCCTGGAAACACCATATATTTT
CDR3 protein: CASCNSLPGNTIYF

J gene: TRBJ1-4
V gene: TRBV5-7
clone size: NA
D gene: TRBD1
CDR3 DNA: TGTGCCAGCAGCTCACTACGGGACAGGGGAAGTGGGGCTAATGAAAAACTGTTTTTT
CDR3 protein: CASSSLRDRGSGANEKLFF

J gene: TRBJ1-2
V gene: TRBV6-5
clone size: NA
D gene: TRBD1
CDR3 DNA: TGTGCCAGCAGTTATGGGACAGGGATTGGCTACACCTTC
CDR3 protein: CASSYGTGIGYTF

J gene: TRBJ1-2
V gene: TRBV2
clone size: NA
D gene: NA
CDR3 DNA: TGTGCCAGCAGTGTAAACAGGGAAAATGGCTACACCTTC
CDR3 protein: CASSVNRENGYTF

J gene: TRBJ2-1
V gene: TRBV3-1/TRBV3-2
clone size: NA
D gene: TRBD2
CDR3 DNA: TGTGCCAGCAGCCGGGGGCTAGCGGGAGGTGGGTCCAATGAGCAGTTCTTC
CDR3 protein: CASSRGLAGGGSNEQFF

J gene: TRBJ1-1
V gene: TRBV6-6
clone size: once
D gene: TRBD1
CDR3 DNA: TGTGCCAGCAGTCTCACAGGGGGACCGAACACTGAAGCTTTCTTT
CDR3 protein: CASSLTGGPNTEAFF

J gene: TRBJ2-7
V gene: TRBV9
clone size: NA
D gene: TRBD1
CDR3 DNA: TGTGCCAGCAGCGTAGGGGGGACAGGAGTCTACGAGCAGTACTTC
CDR3 protein: CASSVGGTGVYEQYF

J gene: TRBJ1-3
V gene: TRBV28
clone size: once
D gene: NA
CDR3 DNA: TGTGCCAGCAGTTCCCATCCAGGGGTCTCTGGAAACACCATATATTTT
CDR3 protein: CASSSHPGVSGNTIYF

J gene: TRBJ2-7
V gene: TRBV28
clone size: NA
D gene: NA
CDR3 DNA: TGTGCCAGCAGCCAAGACAGTTACGAGCAGTACTTC
CDR3 protein: CASSQDSYEQYF

J gene: TRBJ2-7
V gene: TRBV30
clone size: NA
D gene: NA
CDR3 DNA: TGTGCCTGGAGTTCCGGGTCCCAAGGGCAGTACTTC
CDR3 protein: CAWSSGSQGQYF

J gene: TRBJ1-2
V gene: TRBV4-3
clone size: NA
D gene: TRBD1
CDR3 DNA: TGCGCCAGCAGCCAAGATAGCGGACAGGCAAGATACAACTATGGCTACACCTTC
CDR3 protein: CASSQDSGQARYNYGYTF

J gene: TRBJ1-2
V gene: TRBV3-1/TRBV3-2
clone size: NA
D gene: TRBD1
CDR3 DNA: TGTGCCAGCAGCCTCGGGACAGGGTTGGTCTATGGCTACACCTTC
CDR3 protein: CASSLGTGLVYGYTF

J gene: TRBJ2-7
V gene: TRBV29-1
clone size: NA
D gene: NA
CDR3 DNA: TGCAGCGTTGTAATCGCAGGCGCTCGGGAGCAGTACTTC
CDR3 protein: CSVVIAGAREQYF

J gene: TRBJ1-2
V gene: TRBV5-1
clone size: NA
D gene: TRBD1
CDR3 DNA: TGCGCCAGCAGCTCTGACAGGGACTATGGCTACACCTTC
CDR3 protein: CASSSDRDYGYTF

J gene: TRBJ1-2
V gene: TRBV7-9
clone size: NA
D gene: NA
CDR3 DNA: TGTGCCAGCAGCCTACAGGGTGATGGCTACACCTTC
CDR3 protein: CASSLQGDGYTF

J gene: TRBJ1-4
V gene: TRBV28
clone size: NA
D gene: TRBD1
CDR3 DNA: TGTGCCAGCAGTTTGGGGACAGGGTATAATGAAAAACTGTTTTTT
CDR3 protein: CASSLGTGYNEKLFF

J gene: TRBJ2-2
V gene: TRBV27
clone size: NA
D gene: NA
CDR3 DNA: TGTGCCAGCAGTTCCTCCTTTAGCGTCACCGGGGAGCTGTTTTTT
CDR3 protein: CASSSSFSVTGELFF

J gene: TRBJ2-7
V gene: TRBV7-9
clone size: NA
D gene: NA
CDR3 DNA: TGTGCCAGCAGCTCCGCACTTGGGGCAGTACGCCCCGTCGAGCAGTACTTC
CDR3 protein: CASSSALGAVRPVEQYF

J gene: TRBJ2-7
V gene: TRBV27
clone size: NA
D gene: TRBD1
CDR3 DNA: TGTGCCAGCAGTTTCTTACCCCCGGGACAGGGGATATCCTACGAGCAGTACTTC
CDR3 protein: CASSFLPPGQGISYEQYF

J gene: TRBJ1-1
V gene: TRBV6-5
clone size: NA
D gene: NA
CDR3 DNA: TGTGCCGTGATGACTTTGAACACTGAAGCTTTCTTT
CDR3 protein: CAVMTLNTEAFF